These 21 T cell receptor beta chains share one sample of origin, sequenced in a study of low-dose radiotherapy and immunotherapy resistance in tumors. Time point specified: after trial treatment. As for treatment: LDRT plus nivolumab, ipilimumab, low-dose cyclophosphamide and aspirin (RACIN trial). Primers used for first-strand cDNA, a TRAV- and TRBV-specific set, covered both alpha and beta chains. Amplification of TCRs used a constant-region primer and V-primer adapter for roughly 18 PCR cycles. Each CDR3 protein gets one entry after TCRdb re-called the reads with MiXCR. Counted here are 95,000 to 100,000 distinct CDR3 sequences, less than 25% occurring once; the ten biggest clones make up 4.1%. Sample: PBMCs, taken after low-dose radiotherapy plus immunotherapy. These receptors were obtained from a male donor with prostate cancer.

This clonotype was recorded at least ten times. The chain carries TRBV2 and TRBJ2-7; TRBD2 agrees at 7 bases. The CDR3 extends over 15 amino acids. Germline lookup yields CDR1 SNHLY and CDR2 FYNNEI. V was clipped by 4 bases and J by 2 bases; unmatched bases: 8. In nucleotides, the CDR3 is TGTGCCAGCAGTGCAAGCGGGGTGTCCCCCTACGAGCAGTACTTC. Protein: CASSASGVSPYEQYF. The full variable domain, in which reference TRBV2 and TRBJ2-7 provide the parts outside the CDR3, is EPEVTQTPSHQVTQMGQEVILRCVPISNHLYFYWYRQILGQKVEFLVSFYNNEISEKSEIFDDQFSVERPDGSNFTLKIRSTKLEDSAMYFCASSASGVSPYEQYFGPGTRLTVT.

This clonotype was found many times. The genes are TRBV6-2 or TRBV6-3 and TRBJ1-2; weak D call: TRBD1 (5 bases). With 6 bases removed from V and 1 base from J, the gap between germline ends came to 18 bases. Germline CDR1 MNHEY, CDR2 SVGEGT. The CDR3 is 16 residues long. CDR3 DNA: TGTGCCAGCAGCCCCGTGCGGACCGGGGGTAACTATGGCTACACCTTC. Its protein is CASSPVRTGGNYGYTF.

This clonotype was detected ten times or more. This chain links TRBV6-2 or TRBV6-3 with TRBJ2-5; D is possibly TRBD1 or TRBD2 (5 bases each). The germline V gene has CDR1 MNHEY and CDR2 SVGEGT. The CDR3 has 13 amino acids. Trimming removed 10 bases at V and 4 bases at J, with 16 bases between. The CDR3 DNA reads TGTGCCATTAGACAGCCGGGGAGAGAGACCCAGTACTTC. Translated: CAIRQPGRETQYF.

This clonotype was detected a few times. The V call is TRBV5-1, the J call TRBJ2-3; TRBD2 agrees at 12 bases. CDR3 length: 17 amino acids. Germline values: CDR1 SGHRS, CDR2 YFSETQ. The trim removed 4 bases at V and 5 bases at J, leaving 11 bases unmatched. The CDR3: CASSAQGPGLAGDTQYF. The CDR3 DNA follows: TGCGCCAGCAGCGCGCAGGGTCCGGGACTAGCGGGAGATACGCAGTATTTT.

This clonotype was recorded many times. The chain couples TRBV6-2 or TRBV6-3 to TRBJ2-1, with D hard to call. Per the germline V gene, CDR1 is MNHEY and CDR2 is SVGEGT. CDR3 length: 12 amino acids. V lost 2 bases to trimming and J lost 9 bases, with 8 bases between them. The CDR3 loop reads CASSYQGREQFF. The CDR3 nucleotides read TGTGCCAGCAGTTACCAAGGGCGTGAGCAGTTCTTC.

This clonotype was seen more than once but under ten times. CDR3 region: CASSLAWDTVRYGYTF. CDR3 DNA sequence: TGCGCCAGCAGCTTGGCCTGGGACACCGTTCGATATGGCTACACCTTC. The chain employs TRBV5-1 and TRBJ1-2; D perhaps matches TRBD1 (6 bases). The V end lost 0 bases, the J end lost 5 bases, and 17 bases lay between the germline ends. The length of the CDR3 is 16 residues. CDR1 and CDR2 (germline): SGHRS, YFSETQ.

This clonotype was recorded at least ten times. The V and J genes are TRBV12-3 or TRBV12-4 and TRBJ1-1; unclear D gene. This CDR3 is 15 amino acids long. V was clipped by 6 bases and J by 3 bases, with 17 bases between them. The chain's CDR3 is CASSRSGNPDTEAFF. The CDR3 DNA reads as TGTGCCAGCAGCAGGTCTGGAAACCCGGACACTGAAGCTTTCTTT.

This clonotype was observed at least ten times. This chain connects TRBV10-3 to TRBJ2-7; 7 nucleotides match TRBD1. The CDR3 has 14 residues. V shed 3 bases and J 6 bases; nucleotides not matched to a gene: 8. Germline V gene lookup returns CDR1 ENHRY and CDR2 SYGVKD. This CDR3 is CAISDGDSYGEQYF. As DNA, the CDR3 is TGTGCCATCAGTGACGGGGACAGCTATGGCGAGCAGTACTTC.

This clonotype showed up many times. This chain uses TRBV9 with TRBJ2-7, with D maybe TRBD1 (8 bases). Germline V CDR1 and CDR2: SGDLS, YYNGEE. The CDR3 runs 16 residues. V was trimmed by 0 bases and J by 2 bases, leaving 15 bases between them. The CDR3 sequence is CASSVEGQAGAYEQYF. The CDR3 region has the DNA TGTGCCAGCAGCGTAGAGGGACAGGCGGGGGCCTACGAGCAGTACTTC.

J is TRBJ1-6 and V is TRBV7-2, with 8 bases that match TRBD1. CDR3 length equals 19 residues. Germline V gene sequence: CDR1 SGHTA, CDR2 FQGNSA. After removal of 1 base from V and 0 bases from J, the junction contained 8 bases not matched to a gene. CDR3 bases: TGTGCCAGCAGCTTAGTTCCAGGGGGCCTTACCTCCTATAATTCACCCCTCCACTTT. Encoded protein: CASSLVPGGLTSYNSPLHF.

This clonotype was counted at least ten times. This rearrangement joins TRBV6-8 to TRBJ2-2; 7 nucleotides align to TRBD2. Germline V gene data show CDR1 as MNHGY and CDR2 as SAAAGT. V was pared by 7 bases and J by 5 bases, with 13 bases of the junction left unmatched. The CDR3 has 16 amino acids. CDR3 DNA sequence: TGTGCCAGCATCCAAACCCCGGGACTACGTACCGGGGAGCTGTTTTTT. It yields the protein CASIQTPGLRTGELFF.

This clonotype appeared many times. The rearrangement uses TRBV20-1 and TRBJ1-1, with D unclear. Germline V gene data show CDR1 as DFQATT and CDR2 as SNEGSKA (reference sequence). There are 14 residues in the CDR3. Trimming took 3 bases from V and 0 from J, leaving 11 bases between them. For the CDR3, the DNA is TGCAGTGCTAGCGACCCGGGAGTGAACACTGAAGCTTTCTTT. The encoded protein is CSASDPGVNTEAFF.

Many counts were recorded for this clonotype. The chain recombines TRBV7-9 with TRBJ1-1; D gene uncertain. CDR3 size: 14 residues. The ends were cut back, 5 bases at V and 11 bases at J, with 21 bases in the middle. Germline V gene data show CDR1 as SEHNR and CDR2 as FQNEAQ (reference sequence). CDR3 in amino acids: CASSHETGIRGAFF. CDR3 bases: TGTGCCAGCAGCCATGAGACCGGCATCCGAGGCGCTTTCTTT.

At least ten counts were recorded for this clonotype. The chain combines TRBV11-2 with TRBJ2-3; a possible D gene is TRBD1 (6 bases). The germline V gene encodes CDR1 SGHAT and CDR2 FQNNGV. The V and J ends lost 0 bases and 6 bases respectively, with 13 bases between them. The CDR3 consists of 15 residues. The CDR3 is CASSLEGRRGDTQYF. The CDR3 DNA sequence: TGTGCCAGCAGCTTAGAGGGCCGTAGGGGGGATACGCAGTATTTT.

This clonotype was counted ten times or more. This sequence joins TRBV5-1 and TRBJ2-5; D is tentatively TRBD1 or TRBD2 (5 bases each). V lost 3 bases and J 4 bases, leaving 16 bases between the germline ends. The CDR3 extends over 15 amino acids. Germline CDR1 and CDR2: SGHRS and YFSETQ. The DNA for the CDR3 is TGCGCCAGCAGCTGGGGGTCGCGGGCAGGAGAGACCCAGTACTTC. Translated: CASSWGSRAGETQYF.

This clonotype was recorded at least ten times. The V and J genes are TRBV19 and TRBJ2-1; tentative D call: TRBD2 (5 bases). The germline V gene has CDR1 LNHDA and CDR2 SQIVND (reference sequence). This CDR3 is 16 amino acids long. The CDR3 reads CATVAPEAFSPNEQFF. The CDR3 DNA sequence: TGTGCAACAGTAGCGCCGGAGGCCTTTTCTCCCAATGAGCAGTTCTTC.

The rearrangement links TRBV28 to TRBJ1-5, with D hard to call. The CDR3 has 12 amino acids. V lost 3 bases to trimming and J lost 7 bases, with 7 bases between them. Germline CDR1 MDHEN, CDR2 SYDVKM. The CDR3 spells CASSLEWQPQHF. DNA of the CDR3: TGTGCCAGCAGTTTGGAATGGCAGCCCCAGCATTTT.

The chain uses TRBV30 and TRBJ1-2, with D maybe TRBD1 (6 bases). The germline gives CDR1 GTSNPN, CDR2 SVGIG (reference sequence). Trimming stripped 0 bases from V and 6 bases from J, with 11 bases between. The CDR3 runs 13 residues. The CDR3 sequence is CAWSVGRGDGYTF. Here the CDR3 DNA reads TGTGCCTGGAGTGTTGGCAGGGGAGATGGCTACACCTTC.

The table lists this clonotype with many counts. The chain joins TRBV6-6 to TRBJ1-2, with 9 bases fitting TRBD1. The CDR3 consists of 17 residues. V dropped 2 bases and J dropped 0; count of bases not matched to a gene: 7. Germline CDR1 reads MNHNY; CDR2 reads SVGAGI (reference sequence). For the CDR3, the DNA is TGTGCCAGCAGTTACGATATCGGACAGGGGCCTAACTATGGCTACACCTTC. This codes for CASSYDIGQGPNYGYTF.

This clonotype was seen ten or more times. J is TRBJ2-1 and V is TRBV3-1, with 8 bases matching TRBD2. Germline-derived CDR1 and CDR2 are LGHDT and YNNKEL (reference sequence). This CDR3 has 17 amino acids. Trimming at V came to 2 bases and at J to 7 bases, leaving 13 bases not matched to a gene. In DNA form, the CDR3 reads TGTGCCAGCAGCCAATCGGTGCGGGGGGAGTTCGGGAATGAGCAGTTCTTC. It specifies CASSQSVRGEFGNEQFF.

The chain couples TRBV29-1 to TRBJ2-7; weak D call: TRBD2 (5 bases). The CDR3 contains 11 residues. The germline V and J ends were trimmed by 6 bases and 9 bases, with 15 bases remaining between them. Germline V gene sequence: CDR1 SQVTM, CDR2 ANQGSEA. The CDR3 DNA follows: TGCAGCGTCAAATCAGAGGGTAGGCAGTACTTC. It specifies CSVKSEGRQYF.